This T cell receptor (beta chain) was captured by sequencing in a study of neurological immune-mediated disorders (dated by TCRdb to between 2017 and 2020). At the level of the whole study: Peripheral blood TCR-beta repertoires from HTLV-I-associated myelopathy (HAM/TSP) patients, multiple sclerosis patients and healthy controls were compared by UMI-based sequencing. The 95 to 120 TCR-beta libraries covered PBMC samples along with longitudinal samples, technical triplicates, and paired sorted CD4+ and CD8+ T-cell subsets. The cohort comprised roughly 70 subjects: 15 or so HAM/TSP patients, some 35 multiple sclerosis patients and about 20 healthy controls.

The healthy controls were volunteers from a blood bank in Maryland, USA. TCR libraries for sorted subsets were made from 1 million sorted CD4+ or CD8+ T cells. Peripheral blood was subjected to Ficoll-Hypaque density gradient centrifugation to isolate PBMCs, which were then cryopreserved in liquid nitrogen. The study also sequenced paired sorted CD4+ and CD8+ subsets from healthy controls, HAM/TSP patients and MS patients. Study-wide findings and limitations: TCR clonal expansion was highest in HAM/TSP patients and lowest in MS patients, with MS patients falling below even healthy controls. Expanded clones from different subjects shared no identical CDR3 amino acid sequences, which suggests that TCR-beta repertoires were private in all groups.

V and J are truncated by 2 bases and 0 bases respectively, leaving an intervening sequence of 14 bases. Spanning cysteine to phenylalanine, the CDR3 consists of 18 amino acids. The kept DNA is CDR3 alone, 54 bases in frame from the first base. The germline V gene (reference sequence) gives CDR1 as MNHEY and CDR2 as SMNVEV. cDNA synthesis used template-switch 5'RACE with a primer carrying a 10-nucleotide random unique molecular identifier tagging each TCR transcript. Every sequencing run covered 15-18 subjects and yielded more than 180 million TCR-beta sequences. The RNeasy kit was used to extract total RNA. The KAPA Real-time Library Amplification kit was used to amplify TCR-beta VDJ regions with primers for the TCR constant region and the 5'RACE anchor. A first PCR added sample indexes and Illumina adaptors, and a second PCR then raised library yield. The roughly 650 bp TCR product was size-selected on a 2% E-gel SizeSelection system after Ampure bead purification. Before pooling, library quality was assessed on a Bioanalyzer, concentration was determined with Qubit, and library quantification was performed with the Kapa Library Quantification kit. Libraries were sequenced paired-end 2 x 150 bp on an Illumina HiSeq 2500. To increase sequence diversity, about 25-31% phiX was spiked into each library pool. As for the original processing: Quality-filtered reads were processed with the UMI-based MiGEC pipeline, which removed over 75% of raw TCR sequences during error correction. IMGT germline references were used for aligning VDJ genes, and each clonotype was defined as a unique CDR3 amino acid sequence together with its V-J genes. Clonal expansion, Shannon diversity and CDR3 relatedness (CalcPairwiseDistances, ClusterSamples) were evaluated with VDJtools, and phylogenetic trees were built with CLCbio workbench. Expanded clones were defined as having at least 8 unique UMIs, based on coefficient-of-variation modelling across technical triplicates. TCRdb reworked the public reads: Q25 trimming with fastp, MiXCR clone assembly, productive beta chains retained. Duplicate CDR3 protein sequences are folded into a single record with the most common DNA and genes. The V and J calls were not made by the authors but by TCRdb's processing. The sample table holds about 38,000 distinct CDR3 sequences, of which around 5% were seen once. Clones ranked in the top ten supply around 9% of the sample.

This clonotype came up many times. This clone's antigen is unknown. Base qualities are missing; no much larger clone stands one base away. The chain joins TRBV27 to TRBJ1-6, with an unclear D gene assignment. This receptor was identified in a man between 18 and 35 years old in good health. Sequences were obtained from CD4+ T cells from blood. This receptor has the CDR3 CASSLGSSRSSYNSPLHF. The nucleotides are TGTGCCAGCAGTTTAGGCTCGTCGAGGAGCTCCTATAATTCACCCCTCCACTTT.